These 29 T cell receptor beta chains were sequenced from one sample in a study of Graves' ophthalmopathy and Graves' hyperthyroidism. RNA transcripts were the source from which TCR beta CDR3 regions were amplified. Following a first-round RT-PCR that used HTBI primers, a second-round multiplex PCR was carried out. TCRdb recomputed calls from the multiplex PCR reads with MiXCR, one row per CDR3 protein. The sample holds 200,000 to 250,000 distinct CDR3 sequences; around 42% are singletons and the top ten take around 47%. Sequenced: peripheral blood. The receptor set was obtained from an adult man with Graves' ophthalmopathy.

J is TRBJ2-7 and V is TRBV5-1; TRBD1 aligns across 7 bases. The germline CDR1 and CDR2 sequences are SGHRS and YFSETQ. The CDR3 consists of 14 residues. Unmatched junction bases numbered 10, after V lost 8 bases and J lost 2 bases. This CDR3 reads CARSVRTGPYEQYF. The CDR3 DNA sequence: TGCGCCAGAAGCGTAAGGACAGGACCCTACGAGCAGTACTTC.

The CDR3 sequence: CAISTGSNEKLFF. DNA of the CDR3: TGTGCCATCAGTACAGGGTCTAATGAAAAACTGTTTTTT. V and J are TRBV10-3 and TRBJ1-4; possible D gene TRBD1, 6 bases. V was clipped by 5 bases and J by 3 bases, with 7 bases between them. The CDR3 runs 13 residues. CDR1 and CDR2 (germline): ENHRY, SYGVKD.

This clonotype was seen a few times. The gene calls are TRBV29-1 and TRBJ2-5; TRBD1 agrees at 7 bases. Germline V gene sequence: CDR1 SQVTM, CDR2 ANQGSEA. Trimming cost V 7 bases and J 1 base; bases outside gene matches: 9. The CDR3 has 14 residues. This CDR3 reads CSASFGTAQETQYF. The CDR3, as DNA: TGCAGCGCCTCCTTTGGGACAGCCCAAGAGACCCAGTACTTC.

Ten or more counts support this clonotype. This chain links TRBV20-1 with TRBJ1-1; D unresolved. The CDR3 consists of 13 residues. Germline CDR1 DFQATT, CDR2 SNEGSKA (reference sequence). V was shortened by 4 bases and J by 3 bases, with 12 bases between the two germline ends. The CDR3 DNA sequence: TGCAGTGCTATTAGTCCCCCGGACACTGAAGCTTTCTTT. Encoded protein: CSAISPPDTEAFF.

This clonotype has only one observation. The chain links TRBV19 to TRBJ1-2; 9 bases align to TRBD1. The CDR3 consists of 15 residues. V was clipped by 4 bases and J by 4 bases; unmatched bases: 7. Germline CDR1 and CDR2: LNHDA and SQIVND (reference sequence). The CDR3 DNA reads as TGTGCCAGTAGTAACCCGGGGGGACAGGGCTATGGCTACACCTTC. Its protein is CASSNPGGQGYGYTF.

V and J are TRBV15 and TRBJ2-7, with a possible D match to TRBD2 (6 bases). The germline CDR1 and CDR2 sequences are LNHNV and YYDKDF (reference sequence). The CDR3 runs 16 residues. The V end was cut by 6 bases, the J end by 5 bases, with 23 bases between. Here the CDR3 reads CATSPNTDIAADEQYF. In DNA form, the CDR3 reads TGTGCCACCAGTCCTAACACAGATATAGCGGCGGACGAGCAGTACTTC.

The chain joins TRBV9 to TRBJ1-4; 12 nucleotides align to TRBD1. Germline V gives CDR1 SGDLS, CDR2 YYNGEE. The J segment lost 14 bases and the V segment lost 0 bases, leaving 5 bases of the junction unmatched. The CDR3 totals 14 residues. The CDR3 sequence: CASSVEGQGAWLFF. CDR3 sequence (DNA): TGTGCCAGCAGCGTAGAGGGACAGGGGGCTTGGCTGTTTTTT.

The CDR3 region is CASSQEQGPNYGYTF. The CDR3 nucleotides read TGTGCCAGCAGCCAGGAACAGGGGCCCAACTATGGCTACACCTTC. The chain uses TRBV5-4 and TRBJ1-2, with 7 nucleotides matching TRBD1. This CDR3 spans 15 amino acids. J gave up 2 bases and V 4 bases, and 8 bases lay outside the gene matches. Germline V gives CDR1 SGHNT, CDR2 YYREEE (reference sequence).

The chain joins TRBV6-5 to TRBJ2-7; 8 nucleotides align to TRBD1. V lost 2 bases and J lost 6; bases outside the gene matches: 6. Germline V gene lookup returns CDR1 MNHEY and CDR2 SVGAGI. CDR3 size: 14 residues. The CDR3 protein is CASSYGTGPREQYF. CDR3 bases: TGTGCCAGCAGTTACGGGACAGGCCCCCGCGAGCAGTACTTC.

This chain links TRBV7-9 with TRBJ2-5; TRBD2 matches at 16 bases. Germline loops: CDR1 SEHNR, CDR2 FQNEAQ (reference sequence). The CDR3 consists of 16 residues. V was clipped by 4 bases and J by 4 bases; unmatched bases: 3. In nucleotides, the CDR3 is TGTGCCAGCAGCTGGGGACTAGCGGGGGGGCCAGAGACCCAGTACTTC. Its translation is CASSWGLAGGPETQYF.

Only a few counts were recorded for this clonotype. V usage is TRBV6-2 or TRBV6-3 and J usage is TRBJ1-5; 10 positions agree with TRBD1. V lost 5 bases and J lost 6; bases outside the gene matches: 4. The V gene's germline CDR1 is MNHEY and CDR2 SVGEGT. The CDR3 is 14 amino acids. The CDR3 nucleotides read TGTGCCAGCAGTATGACAGGGGGCGGTCAGCCCCAGCATTTT. This sequence encodes CASSMTGGGQPQHF.

The rearrangement links TRBV5-1 to TRBJ1-1; no firm D call. The germline V gene has CDR1 SGHRS and CDR2 YFSETQ. Trimming pared 0 bases from V and 4 bases from J, leaving 10 bases between. The CDR3 sequence is 14 residues long. The CDR3 DNA reads as TGCGCCAGCAGCTTGGTTGGTTTGAGCACTGAAGCTTTCTTT. Protein sequence: CASSLVGLSTEAFF.

The chain employs TRBV6-1 and TRBJ2-5, with D tentatively TRBD1 (5 bases). This CDR3 region has 14 residues. Trimming took off 0 bases at V and 5 bases at J, with 10 bases between the two ends. The germline V gene encodes CDR1 MNHNS and CDR2 SASEGT. The CDR3 loop reads CASSEATVQETQYF. CDR3 nucleotides: TGTGCCAGCAGTGAAGCGACAGTCCAGGAGACCCAGTACTTC.

Notes on this clonotype: One end of the junction does not line up with germline, which may come from a read error. The CDR3 is CASSLKREYYEQYF. The CDR3 coding sequence is TGTGCCAGCAGTTTAAAGCGGGAGTACTACGAGCAGTACTTC. The chain uses TRBV10-3 and TRBJ2-7; TRBD2 aligns across 8 bases. The CDR3 length is 14 residues. Germline CDR1 ENHRY, CDR2 SYGVKD.

The chain combines TRBV7-3 with TRBJ1-1; the D gene is possibly TRBD1 (6 bases). Trimming cost V 6 bases and J 1 base, with 21 bases left between them. The CDR3 is 17 residues long. The germline CDR1 and CDR2 sequences are SGHTA and FQGTGA. CDR3: CASSFNMGTGTNTEAFF. Written as DNA, the CDR3 is TGTGCCAGCAGTTTTAACATGGGTACAGGGACGAACACTGAAGCTTTCTTT. Filled out from reference TRBV7-3 and TRBJ1-1, the complete variable domain reads GAGVSQTPSNKVTEKGKYVELRCDPISGHTALYWYRQSLGQGPEFLIYFQGTGAADDSGLPNDRFFAVRPEGSVSTLKIQRTERGDSAVYLCASSFNMGTGTNTEAFFGQGTRLTVV.

Only a few counts were recorded for this clonotype. The genes are TRBV7-2 and TRBJ2-6; TRBD1 is a possible D gene (7 bases). From germline, CDR1 is SGHTA and CDR2 FQGNSA. Trimming cost V 10 bases and J 0 bases, with 22 bases left between them. The CDR3 spans 18 residues. CDR3: CATSHGGRGSSGANVLTF. CDR3 coding DNA: TGTGCCACCTCGCACGGGGGCAGGGGGTCCTCTGGGGCCAACGTCCTGACTTTC.

This chain uses TRBV10-2 with TRBJ2-5, with 10 bases matching TRBD2. Per the germline V gene, CDR1 is WSHSY and CDR2 is SAAADI. The length of the CDR3 is 14 residues. With 5 bases clipped from V and 3 bases from J, the junction kept 3 bases outside the gene matches. CDR3 in amino acids: CASSLAGGKETQYF. In nucleotides, the CDR3 is TGCGCCAGCAGTTTAGCGGGGGGAAAAGAGACCCAGTACTTC.

The CDR3 DNA follows: TGTGCCAGCAGCTCTCGGAGGGAAGAGACCCAGTACTTC. Translated: CASSSRREETQYF. This chain links TRBV28 with TRBJ2-5; perhaps TRBD2 as D (6 bases). V was pared by 6 bases and J by 3 bases, with 11 bases between. CDR1 and CDR2 from the germline V gene are MDHEN and SYDVKM. This CDR3 has 13 residues.

As for this clonotype: The missing conserved phenylalanine or tryptophan at the end of this CDR3 makes a read error likely. The DNA is left out, because the CDR3 cannot be placed on it with certainty; the CDR3 is given as TCRdb lists it. The gene calls are TRBV10-3 and TRBJ2-5; TRBD1 is the table's D call and was not checked against the DNA. The CDR3 is 10 amino acids in total, end residues counted. CDR1 is ENHRY and CDR2 is SYGVKD in the germline V gene. CDR3 amino acids: CAISQTGGPY.

The chain combines TRBV11-2 with TRBJ2-5; possible D gene TRBD2, 6 bases. V was trimmed by 4 bases and J by 7 bases, leaving 25 bases between them. CDR3 length: 17 amino acids. In germline, CDR1 is SGHAT, CDR2 FQNNGV. The chain's CDR3 is CASSWEISGTADGTQYF. The CDR3 nucleotides are TGTGCCAGCAGCTGGGAAATCTCCGGGACTGCGGATGGGACCCAGTACTTC. Complete variable domain (other parts from reference TRBV11-2 and TRBJ2-5): EAGVAQSPRYKIIEKRQSVAFWCNPISGHATLYWYQQILGQGPKLLIQFQNNGVVDDSQLPKDRFSAERLKGVDSTLKIQPAKLEDSAVYLCASSWEISGTADGTQYFGPGTRLLVL.

This chain connects TRBV28 to TRBJ2-5, with a possible D match to TRBD2 (5 bases). CDR3 size: 14 residues. Germline V gene sequence: CDR1 MDHEN, CDR2 SYDVKM. Deletions cut 6 bases from V and 5 bases from J, with 16 bases between. The CDR3 DNA follows: TGTGCCAGCAGCCCGATGAGGGTATCCGAGACCCAGTACTTC. Its translation is CASSPMRVSETQYF.

The chain is built from TRBV20-1 and TRBJ2-5; perhaps TRBD2 as D (5 bases). Germline CDR1 DFQATT, CDR2 SNEGSKA (reference sequence). The CDR3 runs 14 residues. The germline V and J ends were trimmed by 1 base and 0 bases, with 9 bases remaining between them. The CDR3 protein is CSARVKRHQETQYF. The DNA of the CDR3 is TGCAGTGCTAGAGTCAAGCGGCACCAAGAGACCCAGTACTTC.

This clonotype has a handful of counts. V is TRBV5-1 and J is TRBJ2-6; 7 bases agree with TRBD2. The CDR3 loop spans 18 amino acids. Germline V CDR1 and CDR2: SGHRS, YFSETQ. The ends lost 1 base at V and 2 bases at J; junction bases unmatched: 9. CDR3 nucleotide sequence: TGCGCCAGCAGCTTGAGAGGCGGGGAGGGCCCTGGGGCCAACGTCCTGACTTTC. Protein product: CASSLRGGEGPGANVLTF.

This clonotype has ten or more counts. V gene TRBV29-1 combines with J gene TRBJ1-2; the D is unclear. Trimming stripped 1 base from V and 4 bases from J, with 10 bases between. Per the germline V gene, CDR1 is SQVTM and CDR2 is ANQGSEA. The CDR3 totals 13 residues. The CDR3 region has the DNA TGCAGCGTTGAAGGTACAGTAGCCTATGGCTACACCTTC. Amino acid sequence: CSVEGTVAYGYTF.

This clonotype was observed a handful of times. The J gene is TRBJ2-5, the V gene TRBV3-1, with D possibly being TRBD2 (6 bases). Germline loops: CDR1 LGHDT, CDR2 YNNKEL (reference sequence). Trimming shortened V by 4 bases and J by 0 bases, and 27 bases separated the two germline ends. This CDR3 has 20 amino acids. The CDR3 protein is CASSLRRSIRAGPYQETQYF. CDR3 nucleotides: TGTGCCAGCAGCCTAAGACGTTCGATTAGGGCGGGACCGTACCAAGAGACCCAGTACTTC.

The V and J genes are TRBV6-6 and TRBJ2-2; D not certain. In germline, CDR1 is MNHNY, CDR2 SVGAGI (reference sequence). V was clipped by 5 bases and J by 4 bases, with 11 bases between them. CDR3 length equals 14 residues. In DNA, the CDR3 is TGTGCCAGCAGTCACCAGACCCGCACCGGGGAGCTGTTTTTT. Residues: CASSHQTRTGELFF.

Here the CDR3 reads CASSSGTARPQHF. In DNA form, the CDR3 reads TGTGCCAGCAGCTCGGGAACAGCTCGGCCCCAGCATTTT. V and J are TRBV11-2 and TRBJ1-5; D unclear. Trimming removed 4 bases from V and 9 bases from J, with 13 bases in between. Germline-derived CDR1 and CDR2 are SGHAT and FQNNGV. The CDR3 sequence is 13 residues long.

The chain recombines TRBV20-1 with TRBJ2-7; 8 nucleotides align to TRBD2. Per the germline V gene, CDR1 is DFQATT and CDR2 is SNEGSKA (reference sequence). This CDR3 comprises 14 residues. V shed 5 bases, J shed 7 bases, and the junction held 13 bases outside the gene matches. CDR3 in amino acids: CSAPGAGGAWEQYF. For the CDR3, the DNA is TGCAGTGCTCCAGGGGCGGGAGGAGCTTGGGAGCAGTACTTC.

CDR3 nucleotides: TGTGCCAGCAGCACCCAACCGGGGCAGCCCTACGAGCAGTACTTC. This translates into CASSTQPGQPYEQYF. The chain combines TRBV5-8 with TRBJ2-7; D tentatively fits TRBD1 or TRBD2 (5 bases each). CDR3 size: 15 residues. V shed 4 bases and J shed 2 bases, with 16 bases lying between them. Germline assignment: CDR1 SGHTS and CDR2 YDEGEE.